The clone carrying this T cell receptor beta chain came up many times. Its antigen is unknown. RNA served as the template for amplifying TCR beta CDR3 regions. HTBI-primed RT-PCR formed the first round, and a multiplex PCR formed the second. One entry per CDR3 protein, called by TCRdb with MiXCR from the multiplex PCR reads. The table lists 300,000 to 500,000 distinct CDR3 sequences, 15% of them singletons. The data were obtained in a study of Graves' ophthalmopathy and Graves' hyperthyroidism. Looking at the study overall: Peripheral blood sampling preceded any treatment and occurred at initial diagnosis.

Study-wide findings and caveats: Most thyroid clonotypes expanded beyond 0.001 frequency were also found in blood.

The CDR3 totals 17 residues. Germline CDR1 is KGHDR and CDR2 is SFDVKD. V gave up 3 bases and J gave up 0 bases, with 11 bases separating them. The sequenced sample consisted of peripheral blood. The chain couples TRBV24-1 to TRBJ2-6; possibly TRBD1 or TRBD2 for D (5 bases each). The source is a woman under 30 with stable Graves' hyperthyroidism. CDR3 residues: CATSDNPGSSGANVLTF. The CDR3 DNA reads as TGTGCCACCAGTGATAATCCAGGGAGCTCTGGGGCCAACGTCCTGACTTTC.